This passage covers 32 T cell receptor beta chains from one sample sequenced in a study of shared clonotypes between healthy human individuals. Libraries were prepared by immunoSEQ multiplex PCR; TCRdb keeps only in-frame clonotypes and omits some of them. The data hold about 2 million clones, with over 85% observed a single time. Sequencing was carried out using naive CD4+ T cells sorted from blood. Subset here: CD45RA+ positively selected. Every receptor here comes from a man between 18 and 35 years old in good health.

This chain links TRBV18 with TRBJ2-7; 7 bases align to TRBD1. Germline trimming cut 6 bases from V and 7 bases from J; bases unmatched to any gene: 12. This CDR3 has 14 amino acids. From germline, CDR1 is KGHSH and CDR2 LQKENI. The DNA of the CDR3 is TGTGCCAGCTCTAACGACAGGGCAGCACGGGAGCAGTACTTC. Translated: CASSNDRAAREQYF.

V usage is TRBV9 and J usage is TRBJ2-1; 9 nucleotides align to TRBD2. The V gene's germline CDR1 is SGDLS and CDR2 YYNGEE. Trimming removed 2 bases from V and 9 bases from J; junction bases left unmatched: 9. This CDR3 contains 15 residues. CDR3 nucleotides: TGTGCCAGCAGCGTGAGGAGTAGCGGGGGAAGTGAGCAGTTCTTC. Encoded protein: CASSVRSSGGSEQFF.

As concerns this clone: Other DNA sequences from this sample encode an identical CDR3 as well. This chain joins TRBV20-1 and TRBJ2-3; D uncertain. Between the trimmed V and J ends, which lost 5 bases and 6 bases, there was a span of 6 bases. The CDR3 extends over 10 amino acids. Germline CDR1 DFQATT, CDR2 SNEGSKA (reference sequence). CDR3 sequence: CSAPEDTQYF. CDR3 bases: TGCAGTGCTCCCGAGGATACGCAGTATTTT.

J is TRBJ1-1 and V is TRBV10-3, with TRBD1 matching over 7 bases. Trimming took 1 base from V and 6 from J; bases not matched to a gene: 5. The CDR3 runs 14 residues. Germline values: CDR1 ENHRY, CDR2 SYGVKD. This CDR3 reads CAISELTGSAEAFF. For the CDR3, the DNA is TGTGCCATCAGTGAGTTGACAGGGTCCGCTGAAGCTTTCTTT.

The genes are TRBV6-5 and TRBJ2-7, with D possibly being TRBD2 (5 bases). The CDR3 covers 14 residues. The ends were cut back, 0 bases at V and 2 bases at J, with 8 bases in the middle. Germline lookup yields CDR1 MNHEY and CDR2 SVGAGI. The CDR3: CASSYSRETYEQYF. The CDR3, as DNA: TGTGCCAGCAGTTACTCTCGGGAAACCTACGAGCAGTACTTC.

This rearrangement joins TRBV6-5 to TRBJ1-5; TRBD1 aligns across 7 bases. This CDR3 comprises 15 residues. V gave up 7 bases and J gave up 6 bases; unmatched junction bases: 12. CDR1 and CDR2 from the germline V gene are MNHEY and SVGAGI. For the CDR3, the DNA is TGTGCCAGCAACGCCGGACAGGCCCCCGGTCAGCCCCAGCATTTT. Translated: CASNAGQAPGQPQHF.

CDR3 nucleotide sequence: TGTGCCAGCAGTGGTCCGACAGTGAGGAAGACCCAGTACTTC. Translated, it gives CASSGPTVRKTQYF. The rearrangement uses TRBV6-1 and TRBJ2-5; perhaps TRBD1 as D (5 bases). CDR1 and CDR2 from the germline V gene are MNHNS and SASEGT. V was trimmed by 4 bases and J by 6 bases, leaving 15 bases between them. The CDR3 is 14 amino acids.

The chain carries TRBV11-3 and TRBJ2-7; D gene ambiguous. The CDR3 has 13 residues. CDR1 is SGHNT, CDR2 YENEEA, per germline. The V and J ends lost 5 bases and 4 bases respectively, with 12 bases between them. The CDR3 region is CASSPTEGYEQYF. DNA of the CDR3: TGTGCCAGCAGCCCTACGGAAGGGTACGAGCAGTACTTC.

On this clone itself: Other DNA sequences in the sample encode the same CDR3. The V call is TRBV7-2, the J call TRBJ1-2; the D gene is possibly TRBD1 (6 bases). The CDR3 is 13 residues long. Germline V gene lookup returns CDR1 SGHTA and CDR2 FQGNSA. Trimming cost V 5 bases and J 5 bases, with 12 bases left between them. Written as DNA, the CDR3 is TGTGCCAGCAGCCCACAGGGCATATATGGCTACACCTTC. This codes for CASSPQGIYGYTF.

V is TRBV28 and J is TRBJ2-1; TRBD1 aligns across 9 bases. Trimming at V came to 6 bases and at J to 7 bases, leaving 13 bases not matched to a gene. This CDR3 has 16 residues. CDR1 and CDR2 (germline): MDHEN, SYDVKM. CDR3 in amino acids: CASSGTGTGTYNEQFF. In DNA form, the CDR3 reads TGTGCCAGCAGCGGAACCGGGACAGGGACGTATAATGAGCAGTTCTTC.

This rearrangement joins TRBV27 to TRBJ2-5; TRBD2 aligns across 11 bases. Germline V CDR1 and CDR2: MNHEY, SMNVEV (reference sequence). The trim removed 5 bases at V and 4 bases at J, leaving 9 bases unmatched. The CDR3 contains 16 residues. CDR3 protein: CASSPMTSGARETQYF. The CDR3 DNA reads TGTGCCAGCAGTCCGATGACTAGCGGGGCCCGAGAGACCCAGTACTTC.

The chain joins TRBV7-9 to TRBJ1-6; D is unclear. Trimming left V 5 bases short and J 8 bases short, with 10 bases between. CDR3 length equals 13 residues. The germline CDR1 and CDR2 sequences are SEHNR and FQNEAQ (reference sequence). The CDR3 reads CASSDEGDSPLHF. CDR3 coding DNA: TGTGCCAGCAGCGACGAGGGAGATTCACCCCTCCACTTT.

The rearrangement uses TRBV7-8 and TRBJ2-7; no clear D gene. Trimming took 0 bases from V and 0 from J, leaving 9 bases between them. The CDR3 is 15 amino acids. CDR1 and CDR2 from the germline V gene are SGHVS and FQNEAQ. CDR3 coding DNA: TGTGCCAGCAGCTTAGCCCAGGACCGCTCCTACGAGCAGTACTTC. Translation gives CASSLAQDRSYEQYF.

The J gene is TRBJ1-1, the V gene TRBV7-3; D is unresolved. Trimming removed 5 bases at V and 1 base at J, with 8 bases between. The germline CDR1 and CDR2 sequences are SGHTA and FQGTGA. CDR3 length: 13 amino acids. The CDR3: CASSGTTNTEAFF. The CDR3 nucleotides read TGTGCCAGCAGCGGAACCACGAACACTGAAGCTTTCTTT.

This chain connects TRBV7-9 to TRBJ2-2, with D possibly TRBD2 on 5 matching bases. The germline gives CDR1 SEHNR, CDR2 FQNEAQ (reference sequence). Deletions cut 4 bases from V and 5 bases from J, with 14 bases between. The CDR3 is 15 amino acids. CDR3 amino acids: CASSWLAPGTGELFF. In DNA, the CDR3 is TGTGCCAGCAGCTGGCTAGCTCCGGGGACCGGGGAGCTGTTTTTT.

This clone showed up just once. The J gene is TRBJ2-5, the V gene TRBV7-2, with 8 bases matching TRBD2. The V gene's germline CDR1 is SGHTA and CDR2 FQGNSA. This CDR3 is built from 15 residues. V shed 5 bases and J 5 bases; nucleotides not matched to a gene: 10. In DNA, the CDR3 is TGTGCCAGCAGCACGCACGGGAGGGAGGAGGAGACCCAGTACTTC. Translation: CASSTHGREEETQYF.

The chain couples TRBV2 to TRBJ1-1; perhaps TRBD1 as D (5 bases). This CDR3 comprises 14 residues. The germline CDR1 and CDR2 sequences are SNHLY and FYNNEI. Deletions cut 6 bases from V and 5 bases from J, with 16 bases between. The CDR3 region is CASRPEMGDTEAFF. In nucleotides, the CDR3 is TGTGCCAGCAGGCCAGAAATGGGGGATACTGAAGCTTTCTTT. The complete variable domain, with remaining parts taken from reference TRBV2 and TRBJ1-1, reads EPEVTQTPSHQVTQMGQEVILRCVPISNHLYFYWYRQILGQKVEFLVSFYNNEISEKSEIFDDQFSVERPDGSNFTLKIRSTKLEDSAMYFCASRPEMGDTEAFFGQGTRLTVV.

The chain carries TRBV7-2 and TRBJ2-5; no clear D gene. Germline lookup yields CDR1 SGHTA and CDR2 FQGNSA. V was pared by 2 bases and J by 7 bases, with 5 bases between. The CDR3 is 11 amino acids. CDR3 sequence (DNA): TGTGCCAGCAGCTTATGGGGGACCCAGTACTTC. This encodes CASSLWGTQYF.

The genes are TRBV6-1 and TRBJ1-1, with D unresolved. V lost 6 bases and J lost 1, with 9 bases in between. This CDR3 has 13 residues. Germline lookup yields CDR1 MNHNS and CDR2 SASEGT. The CDR3 DNA sequence: TGTGCCAGCAGACCTGAGACGAACACTGAAGCTTTCTTT. It specifies CASRPETNTEAFF.

The chain has TRBV6-1 and TRBJ2-2, with 7 bases that match TRBD1. V was pared by 7 bases and J by 4 bases, with 6 bases of the junction left unmatched. Germline V gene data show CDR1 as MNHNS and CDR2 as SASEGT. The CDR3 has 14 amino acids. As DNA, the CDR3 is TGTGCCAGCACCTCGGGGACAGCCACCGGGGAGCTGTTTTTT. This sequence encodes CASTSGTATGELFF.

The chain uses TRBV9 and TRBJ1-2; TRBD1 matches at 8 bases. The CDR3 loop spans 15 amino acids. The germline CDR1 and CDR2 sequences are SGDLS and YYNGEE. J gave up 3 bases and V 4 bases, and 8 bases lay outside the gene matches. The CDR3 DNA follows: TGTGCCAGCAGCAAATCGGGACAGGATCACTATGGCTACACCTTC. It specifies CASSKSGQDHYGYTF.

The gene calls are TRBV18 and TRBJ2-7; weak D call: TRBD1 (5 bases). From germline, CDR1 is KGHSH and CDR2 LQKENI. This CDR3 is 13 amino acids long. Trimming cost V 2 bases and J 5 bases, with 10 bases left between them. The CDR3: CASSPSRQNEQYF. DNA of the CDR3: TGTGCCAGCTCACCAAGTCGACAGAACGAGCAGTACTTC.

Of note for this clone: The identical CDR3 is also encoded by other nucleotide sequences in the sample. The V gene is TRBV6-1, the J gene TRBJ2-3; no clear D. The germline V and J ends were trimmed by 4 bases and 0 bases, with 11 bases remaining between them. Germline V gene lookup returns CDR1 MNHNS and CDR2 SASEGT. The CDR3 is made up of 15 amino acids. The CDR3 DNA follows: TGTGCCAGCAGTGCCCATGAGCCGAGCACAGATACGCAGTATTTT. Encoded protein: CASSAHEPSTDTQYF.

The V gene is TRBV7-6, the J gene TRBJ2-1; D uncertain. The CDR3 runs to 13 residues. Per the germline V gene, CDR1 is SGHVS and CDR2 is FNYEAQ. V lost 4 bases, J lost 10 bases, and 14 bases lay in between. The CDR3 DNA sequence: TGTGCCAGCAGCTCCCGGACGGTCGGGGAGCAGTTCTTC. It encodes CASSSRTVGEQFF.

This rearrangement joins TRBV10-3 to TRBJ2-7; TRBD1 matches 11 bases. The CDR3 is 14 amino acids. Trimming took 6 bases from V and 6 from J; bases not matched to a gene: 7. Germline V gene lookup returns CDR1 ENHRY and CDR2 SYGVKD. The CDR3 DNA reads as TGTGCCATCAGGGCAACCGGGACAGGGGGCGAGCAGTACTTC. This codes for CAIRATGTGGEQYF.

This clone was found once. This chain links TRBV5-1 with TRBJ1-2, with 9 bases that match TRBD1. Germline assignment: CDR1 SGHRS and CDR2 YFSETQ. There are 17 residues in the CDR3. V gave up 6 bases and J gave up 7 bases; unmatched junction bases: 19. The CDR3 sequence is CASNKSPGGTGLFGYTF. In DNA form, the CDR3 reads TGCGCCAGCAACAAATCCCCCGGGGGGACAGGGCTGTTTGGCTACACCTTC.

The V gene is TRBV28, the J gene TRBJ2-2; 7 bases are shared with TRBD1. Germline V CDR1 and CDR2: MDHEN, SYDVKM. This CDR3 region has 14 residues. Unmatched junction bases numbered 6, after V lost 10 bases and J lost 1 base. The CDR3 protein is CATDRAQNTGELFF. DNA for the CDR3: TGTGCCACTGACAGGGCCCAGAACACCGGGGAGCTGTTTTTT.

The chain has TRBV10-1 and TRBJ2-1, with 10 bases fitting TRBD2. CDR3 length: 16 amino acids. Germline V gene lookup returns CDR1 WNHNN and CDR2 SYGVQD (reference sequence). J was trimmed by 5 bases and V by 6 bases; bases with no gene match: 10. The CDR3 nucleotides read TGCGCCAGCAGCGCTCGAGTACTAGCGGGGAACAATGAGCAGTTCTTC. Translated: CASSARVLAGNNEQFF.

The chain recombines TRBV7-2 with TRBJ2-6; D gene uncertain. Germline CDR1 and CDR2: SGHTA and FQGNSA. This CDR3 contains 16 residues. V shed 4 bases and J shed 0 bases, with 10 bases lying between them. The CDR3 is CASSSQQTSGANVLTF. The CDR3 bases are TGTGCCAGCAGCTCACAACAGACCTCTGGGGCCAACGTCCTGACTTTC.

The J gene is TRBJ1-2, the V gene TRBV29-1, with D unresolved. The CDR3 runs to 12 residues. V dropped 6 bases and J dropped 7 bases, with 15 bases sitting between them. Germline V gives CDR1 SQVTM, CDR2 ANQGSEA. DNA of the CDR3: TGCAGCGTCTATGCCAGTGAGATTGGCTACACCTTC. Encoded protein: CSVYASEIGYTF.

The chain carries TRBV10-3 and TRBJ2-5; D ambiguous. The CDR3 loop spans 11 amino acids. Between the trimmed V and J ends, which lost 9 bases and 4 bases, there was a span of 9 bases. Germline CDR1 and CDR2: ENHRY and SYGVKD. The CDR3 bases are TGTGCCATGTCGGACGGAGAGACCCAGTACTTC. The encoded protein is CAMSDGETQYF.

The chain employs TRBV5-8 and TRBJ2-2, with 8 bases fitting TRBD1. V lost 0 bases to trimming and J lost 4 bases; unmatched junction nucleotides: 5. In germline, CDR1 is SGHTS, CDR2 YDEGEE. The CDR3 spans 16 residues. This CDR3 is CASSLGTGGITGELFF. The CDR3 coding sequence is TGTGCCAGCAGCTTGGGAACAGGGGGGATCACCGGGGAGCTGTTTTTT.